The 5 T cell receptor beta chains below all came from one sample that was sequenced in a study of T-cell memory formation after mild COVID-19. TCRdb itself ran the 5' RACE reads through MiXCR, one entry per CDR3 protein. Among 560,000 or so distinct CDR3 sequences listed, roughly 17% were seen once. Sequenced material: PBMCs or a T cell subset sorted from them (not recorded which). The source is an adult woman who had mild COVID-19 (a few samples of this study predate the infection). Cell type and time point are not known.

The V and J genes are TRBV6-6 and TRBJ2-2, with TRBD2 as a possible D gene (5 bases). Looked up from germline, CDR1 is MNHNY and CDR2 is SVGAGI (reference sequence). There are 14 residues in the CDR3. V lost 2 bases to trimming and J lost 4 bases, with 8 bases between them. CDR3 loop: CASSYVGSTGELFF. Written as DNA, the CDR3 is TGTGCCAGCAGTTACGTAGGGAGCACCGGGGAGCTGTTTTTT.

This clonotype was seen more than once but under ten times. The chain links TRBV12-3 or TRBV12-4 to TRBJ2-1; 8 nucleotides match TRBD2. This CDR3 spans 16 amino acids. Trimming cost V 4 bases and J 5 bases; bases outside gene matches: 10. CDR3 in DNA: TGTGCCAGCAGTTGGCGGGAGGCTTCGGGGAACAATGAGCAGTTCTTC. It specifies CASSWREASGNNEQFF.

The chain carries TRBV6-2 or TRBV6-3 and TRBJ2-1; D is perhaps TRBD2 (6 bases). V lost 0 bases to trimming and J lost 5 bases, with 11 bases between them. Per the germline V gene, CDR1 is MNHEY and CDR2 is SVGEGT. The CDR3 is 15 amino acids. The CDR3 protein is CASSYSVGGNNEQFF. The CDR3 DNA reads TGTGCCAGCAGTTACTCAGTCGGGGGTAACAATGAGCAGTTCTTC.

The rearrangement links TRBV7-9 to TRBJ2-3, with 8 bases lining up with TRBD1. The length of the CDR3 is 13 residues. In germline, CDR1 is SEHNR, CDR2 FQNEAQ (reference sequence). CDR3 in amino acids: CAFRTGTTDTQYF. The CDR3 DNA is TGTGCTTTCAGGACAGGGACCACAGATACGCAGTATTTT.

This clonotype was recorded a few times. This chain connects TRBV6-6 to TRBJ2-1, with 7 bases that match TRBD1. The germline CDR1 and CDR2 sequences are MNHNY and SVGAGI (reference sequence). This CDR3 comprises 13 residues. V lost 1 base, J lost 12 bases, and 6 bases stayed unmatched. The chain's CDR3 is CASSYYDRVAQFF. Here the CDR3 DNA reads TGTGCCAGCAGTTACTACGACAGGGTGGCGCAGTTCTTC.